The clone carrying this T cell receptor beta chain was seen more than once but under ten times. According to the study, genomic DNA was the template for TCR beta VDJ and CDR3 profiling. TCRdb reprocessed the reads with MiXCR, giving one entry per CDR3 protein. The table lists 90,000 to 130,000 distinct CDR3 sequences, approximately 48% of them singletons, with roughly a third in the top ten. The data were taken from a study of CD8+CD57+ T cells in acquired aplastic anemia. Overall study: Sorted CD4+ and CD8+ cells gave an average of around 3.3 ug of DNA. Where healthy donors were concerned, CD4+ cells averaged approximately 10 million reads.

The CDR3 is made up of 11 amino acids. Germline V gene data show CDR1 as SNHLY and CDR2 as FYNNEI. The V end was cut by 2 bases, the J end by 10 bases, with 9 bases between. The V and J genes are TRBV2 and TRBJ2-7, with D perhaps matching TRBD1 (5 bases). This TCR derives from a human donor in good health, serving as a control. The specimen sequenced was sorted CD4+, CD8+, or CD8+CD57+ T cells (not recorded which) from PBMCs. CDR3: CASSEQTVQYV. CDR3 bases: TGTGCCAGCAGTGAACAGACAGTCCAGTACGTC.